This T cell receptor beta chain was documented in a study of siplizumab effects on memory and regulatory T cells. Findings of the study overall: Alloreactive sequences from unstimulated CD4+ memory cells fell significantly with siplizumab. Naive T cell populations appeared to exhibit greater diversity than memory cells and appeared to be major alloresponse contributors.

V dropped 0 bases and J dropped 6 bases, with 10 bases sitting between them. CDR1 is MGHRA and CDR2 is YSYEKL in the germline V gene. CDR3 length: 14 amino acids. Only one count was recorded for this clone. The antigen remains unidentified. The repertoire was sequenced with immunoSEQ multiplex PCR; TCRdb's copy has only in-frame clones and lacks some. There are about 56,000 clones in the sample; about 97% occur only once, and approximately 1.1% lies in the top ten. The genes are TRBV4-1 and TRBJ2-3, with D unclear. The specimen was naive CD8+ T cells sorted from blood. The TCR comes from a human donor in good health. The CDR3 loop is CASSQEGMWDTQYF. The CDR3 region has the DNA TGCGCCAGCAGCCAAGAAGGGATGTGGGATACGCAGTATTTT.